Listed here are 5 T cell receptor beta chains from one sample, sequenced in a study of CD8 T cells in ankylosing spondylitis. Whole-study findings and limits: What seemed typical of ankylosing spondylitis blood was a TCR beta motif built from several highly homologous variants.

TCRdb analysed the 5' RACE reads with MiXCR anew, one entry per CDR3 protein. The sample consists of some 330,000 distinct CDR3 sequences, roughly 8% of them appearing once. Their target antigens are unknown. Sequencing was carried out using blood, either unsorted or a sorted T cell fraction (not recorded which). The receptors here all came from a male donor with ankylosing spondylitis.

The chain employs TRBV7-2 and TRBJ2-4, with 9 bases aligning to TRBD2. The V gene's germline CDR1 is SGHTA and CDR2 FQGNSA. The V and J ends lost 5 bases and 6 bases, in that order; junction bases with no gene match: 8. CDR3 length: 15 residues. The CDR3 DNA reads as TGTGCCAGCAGCGATAGCGGGAGCTGGGGAAACATTCAGTACTTC. Protein product: CASSDSGSWGNIQYF. Full variable domain (rest looked up from reference TRBV7-2 and TRBJ2-4): GAGVSQSPSNKVTEKGKDVELRCDPISGHTALYWYRQSLGQGLEFLIYFQGNSAPDKSGLPSDRFSAERTGGSVSTLTIQRTQQEDSAVYLCASSDSGSWGNIQYFGAGTRLSVL.

V and J are TRBV20-1 and TRBJ1-3; TRBD1 matches at 7 bases. This CDR3 is built from 14 residues. The V gene end was trimmed by 3 bases and the J gene end by 2 bases; junction bases not matched to a gene: 4. CDR1 is DFQATT and CDR2 is SNEGSKA in the germline V gene (reference sequence). The CDR3 nucleotides are TGCAGTGCTAGTTCTACAGGGGCTGGAAACACCATATATTTT. It yields the protein CSASSTGAGNTIYF.

J is TRBJ2-5 and V is TRBV7-9, with D possibly called TRBD1 or TRBD2 (5 bases each). The V gene lost 7 bases and the J gene lost 1 base, with 19 bases spanning the gap. Germline V lookup: CDR1 SEHNR, CDR2 FQNEAQ (reference sequence). The CDR3 totals 16 residues. The CDR3 protein is CASTFPGPTTQETQYF. The CDR3 bases are TGTGCCAGCACCTTCCCGGGACCAACCACCCAAGAGACCCAGTACTTC.

This clonotype appeared many times. The J gene is TRBJ2-2, the V gene TRBV6-1; a weak D match, TRBD1 (6 bases). The germline V gene has CDR1 MNHNS and CDR2 SASEGT. The ends were cut back, 5 bases at V and 0 bases at J, with 7 bases in the middle. The CDR3 has 14 residues. The CDR3 loop is CASSKGANTGELFF. Written as DNA, the CDR3 is TGTGCCAGCAGTAAGGGGGCGAACACCGGGGAGCTGTTTTTT.

This chain links TRBV18 with TRBJ2-2; D gene uncertain. The CDR3 length is 16 residues. CDR1 and CDR2 from the germline V gene are KGHSH and LQKENI. V lost 1 base and J lost 1, with 10 bases in between. The CDR3 coding sequence is TGTGCCAGCTCACCACTTCTACCGGAGAACACCGGGGAGCTGTTTTTT. It is translated as CASSPLLPENTGELFF.